This T cell receptor beta chain was observed in a study of human T cells and chemical hapten exposure. This clonotype was counted ten times or more. Its antigen is as yet unknown. This CDR3 region has 14 residues. Trimming took 7 bases from V and 2 from J, leaving 14 bases between them. Via MiXCR, TCRdb re-called the RACE reads, giving one row per CDR3 protein. This sample has 80,000 to 100,000 distinct CDR3 sequences, with 9.6% found just once. Documented time point: pre-sensitization, week 0. Treatment defined: therapeutic diphenylcyclopropenone sensitization with weekly scalp DPC. Study-wide results and caveats: Patch test score was positively correlated with the counts of TCRs that had expanded at PT1. Alopecia affecting every donor means their immune response may not match healthy people's.

This receptor was taken from a middle-aged woman with alopecia areata. Some clones in this sample may be carry-over from other donors' samples. Sequenced material: whole blood, taken in connection with sensitization to the hapten diphenylcyclopropenone (DPC). This chain connects TRBV12-3 or TRBV12-4 to TRBJ1-1; D is ambiguous. CDR3 residues: CASTVARGNTEAFF. CDR3 bases: TGTGCCAGCACCGTGGCGCGGGGTAACACTGAAGCTTTCTTT.